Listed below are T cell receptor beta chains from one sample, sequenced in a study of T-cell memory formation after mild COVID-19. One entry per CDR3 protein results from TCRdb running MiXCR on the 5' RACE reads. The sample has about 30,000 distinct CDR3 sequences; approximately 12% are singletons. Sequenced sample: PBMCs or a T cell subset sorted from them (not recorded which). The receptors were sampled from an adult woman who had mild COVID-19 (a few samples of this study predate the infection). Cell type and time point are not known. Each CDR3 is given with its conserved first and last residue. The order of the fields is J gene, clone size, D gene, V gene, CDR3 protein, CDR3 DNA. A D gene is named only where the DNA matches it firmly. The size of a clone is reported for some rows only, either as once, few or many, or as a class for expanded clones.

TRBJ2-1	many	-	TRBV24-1	CATSDGDSRHNEQFF	TGTGCCACCAGTGATGGGGACTCCCGGCACAATGAGCAGTTCTTC
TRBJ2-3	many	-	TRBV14	CASSLPPFTDTQYF	TGTGCCAGCAGCCTCCCCCCTTTCACAGATACGCAGTATTTT
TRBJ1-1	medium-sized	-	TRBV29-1	CSPGGYTEAFF	TGCAGCCCGGGTGGTTACACTGAAGCTTTCTTT
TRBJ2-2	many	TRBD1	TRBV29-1	CSVQGAGELFF	TGCAGCGTTCAGGGGGCCGGGGAGCTGTTTTTT
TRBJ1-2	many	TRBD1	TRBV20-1	CSARGPTGGSYGYTF	TGCAGTGCTAGAGGCCCGACAGGGGGGAGCTATGGCTACACCTTC
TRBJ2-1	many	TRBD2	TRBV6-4	CASSPEQAGDMSNEQFF	TGTGCCAGCAGTCCCGAGCAGGCGGGAGATATGAGCAATGAGCAGTTCTTC
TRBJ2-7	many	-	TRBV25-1	CASSEKSGPKSYEQYF	TGTGCCAGCAGTGAAAAGTCGGGGCCGAAATCCTACGAGCAGTACTTC
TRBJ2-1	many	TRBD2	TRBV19	CASSSPSGRAMEQFF	TGTGCCAGTAGTAGCCCTAGCGGGAGGGCCATGGAGCAGTTCTTC
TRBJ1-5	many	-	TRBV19	CASSISAAAGQPQHF	TGTGCCAGTAGTATATCAGCAGCAGCCGGTCAGCCCCAGCATTTT
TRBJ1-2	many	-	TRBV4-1	CASSRDEGQGRVGYTF	TGCGCCAGCAGCCGAGATGAGGGGCAGGGGCGTGTTGGCTACACCTTC
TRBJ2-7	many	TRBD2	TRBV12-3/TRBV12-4	CASSTSTGTSRISYEQYF	TGTGCCAGCAGTACCTCTACGGGGACTAGCAGGATTTCCTACGAGCAGTACTTC
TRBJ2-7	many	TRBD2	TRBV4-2	CASSQEFAGGPEQYF	TGTGCCAGCAGCCAAGAATTCGCGGGGGGGCCCGAGCAGTACTTC
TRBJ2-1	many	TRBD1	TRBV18	CASSPPMGQLNEQFF	TGTGCCAGCTCACCACCGATGGGACAGCTAAATGAGCAGTTCTTC
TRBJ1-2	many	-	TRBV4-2	CASSQGAGVDYGYTF	TGTGCCAGCAGCCAAGGAGCCGGGGTGGACTATGGCTACACCTTC
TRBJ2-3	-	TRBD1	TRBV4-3	CASSQEGHLGTGTDTQYF	TGCGCCAGCAGCCAAGAAGGGCATTTGGGGACAGGGACAGATACGCAGTATTTT
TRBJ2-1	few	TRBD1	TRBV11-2	CASSPHTGGEQFF	TGTGCCAGCAGCCCCCACACAGGGGGTGAGCAGTTCTTC
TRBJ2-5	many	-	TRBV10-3	CAIRTAQETQYF	TGTGCCATCCGGACAGCACAAGAGACCCAGTACTTC
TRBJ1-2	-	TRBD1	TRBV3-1	CASSHAGTAMGGYTF	TGTGCCAGCAGCCACGCCGGGACAGCTATGGGCGGCTACACCTTC
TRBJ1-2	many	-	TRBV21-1	CASSKFGGTGDGYTF	TGTGCCAGCAGCAAATTTGGGGGGACAGGTGATGGCTACACCTTC
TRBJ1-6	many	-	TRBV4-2	CASSQETGSNYNSPLHF	TGTGCCAGCAGCCAAGAAACGGGCAGCAACTATAATTCACCCCTCCACTTT
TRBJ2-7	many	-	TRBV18	CASSPVAGYEQYF	TGTGCCAGCTCACCTGTGGCAGGCTACGAGCAGTACTTC
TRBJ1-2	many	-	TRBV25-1	CASSDNLSFLTF	TGTGCCAGCAGTGATAATTTATCCTTTCTCACCTTC
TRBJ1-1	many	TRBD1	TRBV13	CASSSWTGGQGTEAFF	TGTGCCAGCAGCTCCTGGACAGGGGGTCAGGGGACTGAAGCTTTCTTT
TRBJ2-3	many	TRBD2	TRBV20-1	CSVKETSGVSVTDTQYF	TGCAGTGTAAAGGAGACTAGCGGGGTTTCGGTCACAGATACGCAGTATTTT
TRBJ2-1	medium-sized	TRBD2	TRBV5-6	CASSLETSPRHEQFF	TGTGCCAGCAGCTTGGAGACTAGCCCTCGACATGAGCAGTTCTTC
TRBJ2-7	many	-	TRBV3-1	CASSPGTYEQYF	TGTGCCAGCAGCCCCGGTACCTACGAGCAGTACTTC
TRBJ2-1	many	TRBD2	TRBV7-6	CASSLGSLAGHYNEQFF	TGTGCCAGCAGCTTAGGTAGCCTAGCGGGGCACTACAATGAGCAGTTCTTC
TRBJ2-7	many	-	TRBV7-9	CASSLAATGTYEQYF	TGTGCCAGCAGCTTAGCAGCAACAGGGACCTACGAGCAGTACTTC
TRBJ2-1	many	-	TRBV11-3	CASSTTSEQFF	TGTGCCAGCAGCACAACTAGCGAGCAGTTCTTC
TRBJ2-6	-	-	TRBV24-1	CATSETQGKGSGANVLTF	TGTGCCACCAGTGAGACTCAGGGTAAGGGCTCTGGGGCCAACGTCCTGACTTTC
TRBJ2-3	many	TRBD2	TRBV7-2	CASSPSMGTSGKDTQYF	TGTGCCAGCAGCCCATCCATGGGGACTAGCGGGAAGGATACGCAGTATTTT
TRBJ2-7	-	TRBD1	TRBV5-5	CASSLAPGQGGGEQYF	TGTGCCAGCAGCTTGGCCCCGGGACAGGGAGGGGGCGAGCAGTACTTC